What follows describes a single TCR beta chain. The record originates from a study of blood T cell repertoires in COVID-19. Across about two dozen US areas, participants ranged in age from roughly 18 to 95 years. Cohort 3 recovered donors had two negative PCRs, clearance, or symptom resolution. In the source study's methods: Estimates of nucleated cell counts were drawn from the amplification of reference gene primers. Generated by immunoSEQ multiplex PCR, the TCRdb table keeps only in-frame clones and is missing some. V and J calls and clone size are given by that table; D and trimming were obtained from the DNA. The data contain approximately 300,000 clones, about 85% of them singletons. The sample consisted of PBMCs or T cells enriched from blood (not recorded which). The origin of this receptor is a woman aged 25 to 39 who had recovered from COVID-19.

The CDR3 here is CASRWGRGYQPQHF. CDR3 nucleotides: TGTGCCAGTAGATGGGGCAGGGGATATCAGCCCCAGCATTTT. The rearrangement links TRBV19 to TRBJ1-5; TRBD1 is a possible D gene (6 bases). V shed 6 bases and J shed 5 bases, with 14 bases lying between them. Per germline, CDR1 LNHDA and CDR2 SQIVND (reference sequence). The CDR3 covers 14 residues.